This is a list of T cell receptor beta chains from one sample in a study of preoperative IRX-2 immunotherapy in early breast cancer. Sequencing used immunoSEQ multiplex PCR; TCRdb keeps in-frame clones, though not all of them. The sample consists of 25,000 to 30,000 clones, roughly four fifths of them appearing once. This material was acquired from a patient treated with IRX-2 immunotherapy. The source is a human donor with breast cancer. CDR3s include the opening cysteine and the closing phenylalanine or tryptophan. Fields, in order: CDR3 length, V gene, J gene, D gene, clone size, CDR3 protein, CDR3 DNA. D genes are given only for firm matches. Clone sizes are given selectively: once, few, many, or a class where the clone is expanded.

>13|TRBV23-1|TRBJ1-1|NA|NA
CASSVPGHTEAFF
TGCGCCAGCAGCGTTCCGGGACACACTGAAGCTTTCTTT
>15|TRBV6-4|TRBJ2-5|NA|NA
CAIRGGLTAQETQYF
TGTGCCATCAGGGGAGGGCTGACCGCCCAAGAGACCCAGTACTTC
>13|TRBV6-8|TRBJ2-2|NA|once
CASSYARTGELFF
TGTGCCAGCAGTTACGCGAGAACCGGGGAGCTGTTTTTT
>12|TRBV6-8|TRBJ1-1|NA|NA
CASSLRGLGAFF
TGTGCCAGCAGCCTCAGGGGCCTAGGAGCTTTCTTT
>15|TRBV5-1|TRBJ2-5|NA|NA
CASSGSSGRGETQYF
TGCGCCAGCAGCGGGTCGTCGGGGAGAGGAGAGACCCAGTACTTC
>16|TRBV5-1|TRBJ2-2|NA|NA
CASSLGGLPSGGELFF
TGCGCCAGCAGCTTAGGGGGGCTTCCTTCAGGCGGGGAGCTGTTTTTT
>15|TRBV11-3|TRBJ2-3|NA|NA
CASSLGWGVSDTQYF
TGTGCCAGCAGCTTAGGCTGGGGGGTTTCAGATACGCAGTATTTT
>15|TRBV5-1|TRBJ1-4|NA|NA
CASSWTDSTNEKLFF
TGCGCCAGCAGCTGGACAGATTCAACTAATGAAAAACTGTTTTTT
>14|TRBV7-2|TRBJ2-5|TRBD1|NA
CASSLTGVRETQYF
TGTGCCAGCAGCCTCACAGGGGTACGGGAGACCCAGTACTTC
>19|TRBV12-1|TRBJ2-2|NA|NA
CASSLPPGLAVHETGELFF
TGTGCCAGCAGCCTCCCACCGGGACTAGCGGTGCACGAAACCGGGGAGCTGTTTTTT
>16|TRBV18|TRBJ1-4|TRBD1|NA
CASSLGQGPPGEKLFF
TGTGCCAGCTCACTCGGACAGGGTCCCCCGGGTGAAAAACTGTTTTTT
>16|TRBV28|TRBJ2-1|TRBD2|NA
CASSPWEGLGNNEQFF
TGTGCCAGCAGTCCGTGGGAGGGACTTGGCAACAATGAGCAGTTCTTC
>13|TRBV7-1|TRBJ2-7|NA|NA
CASSKLTPYEQYF
TGTGCCAGCAGCAAACTAACCCCCTACGAGCAGTACTTC
>16|TRBV22-1|TRBJ2-1|NA|NA
CATSGLLQGSHNEQFF
TGTGCCACCAGTGGTCTTCTGCAGGGATCCCACAATGAGCAGTTCTTC
>14|TRBV11-3|TRBJ2-2|NA|few
CASSLAGAAGELFF
TGTGCCAGCAGCTTGGCCGGGGCAGCCGGGGAGCTGTTTTTT
>16|TRBV7-5|TRBJ2-1|NA|NA
CASSLVASGAYNEQFF
NA
>15|TRBV6-8|TRBJ2-6|NA|few
CASSYGLPGANVLTF
TGTGCCAGCAGTTACGGCCTGCCTGGGGCCAACGTTCTGACTTTC
>14|TRBV28|TRBJ1-3|TRBD1|NA
CASSNRGQGNTIYF
TGTGCCAGCAGCAACAGGGGGCAAGGAAACACCATATATTTT
>14|TRBV6-8|TRBJ2-7|TRBD1|NA
CAAQRGTGSYEQYF
TGTGCCGCCCAGAGGGGGACAGGGTCCTACGAGCAGTACTTC
>17|TRBV11-3|TRBJ1-5|NA|NA
CASSFPSISQAHQPQHF
TGTGCCAGCAGCTTCCCCTCAATCAGTCAGGCTCATCAGCCCCAGCATTTT
>13|TRBV30|TRBJ1-5|NA|NA
CAWSVRSNQPQHF
TGTGCCTGGAGTGTGCGAAGCAATCAGCCCCAGCATTTT
>17|TRBV7-5|TRBJ2-3|NA|NA
CASSLEVRFLATDTQYF
TGTGCCAGCAGCTTAGAGGTCCGTTTCTTGGCCACAGATACGCAGTATTTT
>14|TRBV11-3|TRBJ2-7|NA|few
CASSLQGGDYEQYF
TGTGCCAGCAGCCTCCAGGGGGGGGACTACGAGCAGTACTTC
>14|TRBV11-3|TRBJ1-1|TRBD1|few
CASSPQGGGPEAFF
TGTGCCAGCAGCCCACAGGGGGGTGGGCCTGAAGCTTTCTTT
>15|TRBV5-1|TRBJ2-5|NA|NA
CASSSGLMGQETQYF
TGCGCCAGCAGTTCTGGACTGATGGGGCAAGAGACCCAGTACTTC
>14|TRBV28|TRBJ2-7|NA|NA
CASSDRSGSGEQYF
TGTGCCAGCAGTGATCGTTCGGGTTCGGGCGAGCAGTACTTC
>14|TRBV11-1|TRBJ2-3|NA|NA
CASSLVRALGTQYF
TGTGCCAGCAGCTTAGTCAGGGCATTAGGTACGCAGTATTTT
>16|TRBV11-3|TRBJ2-5|NA|NA
CASSLVRTARGEIQYF
TGTGCCAGCAGCTTAGTTCGCACAGCCCGTGGGGAGATCCAGTACTTC
>14|TRBV30|TRBJ2-7|TRBD1|NA
CAWRGDRAFLEQYF
TGTGCCTGGAGGGGGGACAGGGCATTTCTCGAGCAGTACTTC